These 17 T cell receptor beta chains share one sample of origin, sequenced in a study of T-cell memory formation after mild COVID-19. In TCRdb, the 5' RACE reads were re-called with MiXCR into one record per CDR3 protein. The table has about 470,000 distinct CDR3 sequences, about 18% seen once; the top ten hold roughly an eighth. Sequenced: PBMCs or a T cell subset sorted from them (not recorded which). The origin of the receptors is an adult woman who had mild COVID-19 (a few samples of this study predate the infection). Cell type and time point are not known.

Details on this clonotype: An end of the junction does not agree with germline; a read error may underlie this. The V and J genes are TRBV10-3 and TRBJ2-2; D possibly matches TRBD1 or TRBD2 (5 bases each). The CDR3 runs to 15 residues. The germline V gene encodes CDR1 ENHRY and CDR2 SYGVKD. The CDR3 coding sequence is TGTGCCATCAGACCCCAGGGAAGAGGCACCGGGGAGCTGATTTTT. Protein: CAIRPQGRGTGELIF.

CDR3 DNA sequence: TGCGCCAGCAGCTCCGGGACAGGGGGCTCGAATGAGCAGTTCTTC. Its translation is CASSSGTGGSNEQFF. The chain recombines TRBV5-1 with TRBJ2-1; 12 positions match TRBD1. In germline, CDR1 is SGHRS, CDR2 YFSETQ. V shed 3 bases, J shed 7 bases, and the junction held 5 bases outside the gene matches. CDR3 length: 15 residues. Together with reference TRBV5-1 and TRBJ2-1, the CDR3 gives the full variable domain: KAGVTQTPRYLIKTRGQQVTLSCSPISGHRSVSWYQQTPGQGLQFLFEYFSETQRNKGNFPGRFSGRQFSNSRSEMNVSTLELGDSALYLCASSSGTGGSNEQFFGPGTRLTVL.

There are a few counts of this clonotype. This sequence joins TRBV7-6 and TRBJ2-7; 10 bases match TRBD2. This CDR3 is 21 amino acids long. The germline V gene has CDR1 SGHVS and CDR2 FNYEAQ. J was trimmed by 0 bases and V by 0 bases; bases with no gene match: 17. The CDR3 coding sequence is TGTGCCAGCAGCTTAGCCCCCGGTCTTAGCGGGGGGAGCCTTAGCTCCTACGAGCAGTACTTC. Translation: CASSLAPGLSGGSLSSYEQYF.

In nucleotides, the CDR3 is TGTGCCAGCAGCTTGTTTTATACGGGTTACGAGCAGTACTTC. Amino acid sequence: CASSLFYTGYEQYF. The V and J genes are TRBV5-6 and TRBJ2-7; D uncertain. The germline V and J ends were trimmed by 1 base and 4 bases, with 12 bases remaining between them. The CDR3 sequence is 14 residues long. CDR1 and CDR2 from the germline V gene are SGHDT and YYEEEE.

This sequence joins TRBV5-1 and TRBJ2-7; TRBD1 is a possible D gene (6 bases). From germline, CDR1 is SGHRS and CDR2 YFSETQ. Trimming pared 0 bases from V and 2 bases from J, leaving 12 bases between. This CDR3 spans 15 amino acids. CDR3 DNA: TGCGCCAGCAGCTTGGATACAGGGCCCACCTACGAGCAGTACTTC. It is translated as CASSLDTGPTYEQYF. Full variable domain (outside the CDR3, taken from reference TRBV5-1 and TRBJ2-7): KAGVTQTPRYLIKTRGQQVTLSCSPISGHRSVSWYQQTPGQGLQFLFEYFSETQRNKGNFPGRFSGRQFSNSRSEMNVSTLELGDSALYLCASSLDTGPTYEQYFGPGTRLTVT.

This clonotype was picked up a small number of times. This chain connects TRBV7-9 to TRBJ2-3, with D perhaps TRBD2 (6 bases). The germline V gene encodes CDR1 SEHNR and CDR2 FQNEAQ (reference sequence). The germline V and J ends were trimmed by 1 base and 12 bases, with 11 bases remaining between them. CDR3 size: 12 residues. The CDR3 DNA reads TGTGCCAGCAGCTTAGGGATGGGACTTCAGTATTTT. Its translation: CASSLGMGLQYF.

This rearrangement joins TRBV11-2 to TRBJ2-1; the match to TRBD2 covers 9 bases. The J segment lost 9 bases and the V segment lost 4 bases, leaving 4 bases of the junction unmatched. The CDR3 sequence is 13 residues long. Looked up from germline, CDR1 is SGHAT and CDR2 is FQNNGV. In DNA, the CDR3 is TGTGCCAGCAGCTGGGGGACTAGCAGTGAGCAGTTCTTC. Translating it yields CASSWGTSSEQFF.

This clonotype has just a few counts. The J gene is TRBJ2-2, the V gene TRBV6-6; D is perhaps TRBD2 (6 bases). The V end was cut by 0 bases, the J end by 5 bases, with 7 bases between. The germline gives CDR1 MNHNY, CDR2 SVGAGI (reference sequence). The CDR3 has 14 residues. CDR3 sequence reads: CASSYSGGTGELFF. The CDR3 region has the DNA TGTGCCAGCAGTTACTCTGGGGGGACCGGGGAGCTGTTTTTT.

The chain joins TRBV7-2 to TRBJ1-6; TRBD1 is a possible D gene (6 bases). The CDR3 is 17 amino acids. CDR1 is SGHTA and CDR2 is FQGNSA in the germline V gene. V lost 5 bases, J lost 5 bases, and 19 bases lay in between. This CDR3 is CASSLRGGPRDNSPLHF. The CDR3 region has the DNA TGTGCCAGCAGCCTAAGAGGGGGGCCGCGGGATAATTCACCCCTCCACTTT.

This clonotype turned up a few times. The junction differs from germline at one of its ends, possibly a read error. CDR3 protein: CASRLESSSPYEQYF. CDR3 nucleotide sequence: TGTGCCAGCAGATTAGAAAGCTCTAGCCCGTACGAGCAGTACTTC. V and J are TRBV7-2 and TRBJ2-7; possibly TRBD2 for D (5 bases). The CDR3 extends over 15 amino acids. The germline gives CDR1 SGHTA, CDR2 FQGNSA.

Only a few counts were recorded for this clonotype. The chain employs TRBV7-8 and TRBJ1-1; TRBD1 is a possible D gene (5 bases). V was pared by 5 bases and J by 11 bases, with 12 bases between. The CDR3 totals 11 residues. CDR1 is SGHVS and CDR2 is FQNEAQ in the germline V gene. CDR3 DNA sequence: TGTGCCAGCAGCGCCACAGGAAGGGCTTTCTTT. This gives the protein CASSATGRAFF.

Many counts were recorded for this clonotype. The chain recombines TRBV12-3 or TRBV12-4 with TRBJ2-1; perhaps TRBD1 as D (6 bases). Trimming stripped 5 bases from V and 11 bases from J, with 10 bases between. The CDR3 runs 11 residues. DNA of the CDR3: TGTGCCAGCAGTCCGGGACACAAGCAGTTCTTC. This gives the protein CASSPGHKQFF.

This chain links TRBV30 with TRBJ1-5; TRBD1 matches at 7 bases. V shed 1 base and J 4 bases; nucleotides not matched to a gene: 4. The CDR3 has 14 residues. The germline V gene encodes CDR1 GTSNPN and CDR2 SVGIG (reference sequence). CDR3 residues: CAWSGQGKNQPQHF. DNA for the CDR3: TGTGCCTGGAGTGGACAGGGAAAGAATCAGCCCCAGCATTTT.

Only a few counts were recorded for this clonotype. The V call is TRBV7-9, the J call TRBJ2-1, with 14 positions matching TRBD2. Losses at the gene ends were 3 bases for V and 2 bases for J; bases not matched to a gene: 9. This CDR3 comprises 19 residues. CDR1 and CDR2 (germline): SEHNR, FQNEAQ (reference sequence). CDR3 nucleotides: TGTGCCAGCAGCTTGGGGACTAGCGGGAGCCTGATCGCCTACAATGAGCAGTTCTTC. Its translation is CASSLGTSGSLIAYNEQFF.

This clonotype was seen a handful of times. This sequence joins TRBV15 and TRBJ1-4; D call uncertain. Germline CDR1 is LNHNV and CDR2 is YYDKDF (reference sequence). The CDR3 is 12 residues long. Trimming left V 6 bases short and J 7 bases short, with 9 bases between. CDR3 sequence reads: CATRRLGEKLFF. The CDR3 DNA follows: TGTGCCACCAGGAGATTAGGTGAAAAACTGTTTTTT.

The CDR3: CASSLDPGGQPMTQYF. CDR3 bases: TGTGCCAGCAGCTTAGACCCGGGGGGACAGCCGATGACCCAGTACTTC. The V call is TRBV5-4, the J call TRBJ2-5; perhaps D is TRBD1 or TRBD2 (7 bases each). The CDR3 loop spans 16 amino acids. V was clipped by 2 bases and J by 7 bases, with 21 bases between them. CDR1 is SGHNT and CDR2 is YYREEE in the germline V gene (reference sequence).

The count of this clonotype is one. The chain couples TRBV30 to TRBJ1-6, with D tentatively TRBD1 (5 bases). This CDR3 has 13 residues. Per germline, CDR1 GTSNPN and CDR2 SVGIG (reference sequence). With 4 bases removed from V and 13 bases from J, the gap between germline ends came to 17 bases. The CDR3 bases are TGTGCCTGGAACCCACAGGTGGATGCTCCCCTCCACTTT. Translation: CAWNPQVDAPLHF.